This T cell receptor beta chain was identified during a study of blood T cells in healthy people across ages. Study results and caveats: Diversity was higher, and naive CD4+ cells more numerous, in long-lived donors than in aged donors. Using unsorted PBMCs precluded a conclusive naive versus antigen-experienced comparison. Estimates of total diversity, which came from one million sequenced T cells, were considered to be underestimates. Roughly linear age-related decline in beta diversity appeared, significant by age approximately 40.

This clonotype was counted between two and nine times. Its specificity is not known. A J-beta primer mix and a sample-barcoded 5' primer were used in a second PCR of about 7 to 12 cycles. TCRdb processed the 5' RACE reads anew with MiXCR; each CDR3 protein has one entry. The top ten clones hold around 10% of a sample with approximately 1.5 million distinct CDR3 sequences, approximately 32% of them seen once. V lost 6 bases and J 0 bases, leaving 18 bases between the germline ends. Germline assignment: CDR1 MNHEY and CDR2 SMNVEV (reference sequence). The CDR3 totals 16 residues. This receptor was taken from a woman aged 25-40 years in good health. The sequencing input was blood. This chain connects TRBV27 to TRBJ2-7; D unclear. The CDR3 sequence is CASSIRSLASSYEQYF. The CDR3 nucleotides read TGTGCCAGCAGCATAAGATCCCTTGCGAGCTCCTACGAGCAGTACTTC.